What follows are 21 T cell receptor beta chains derived from one specimen sequenced in a study of shared clonotypes between healthy human individuals. Profiling relied on immunoSEQ multiplex PCR, and the TCRdb table lists in-frame clones only, not all of them. This sample has about 1,800,000 clones; about 95% occur once, and the top ten carry roughly 1%. CD45RO-negative cells were positively selected for CCR7, leaving out terminally differentiated effector memory CD45RA+ cells. The sequenced sample was naive CD8+ T cells sorted from blood. These receptors all stem from a man between 18 and 35 years old in good health.

The chain uses TRBV2 and TRBJ1-2; tentative D call: TRBD1 (5 bases). Germline V gene data show CDR1 as SNHLY and CDR2 as FYNNEI. The CDR3 is made up of 14 amino acids. Between the trimmed V and J ends, which lost 6 bases and 4 bases, there was a span of 15 bases. The CDR3 sequence is CASSPQGFSYGYTF. Here the CDR3 DNA reads TGTGCCAGCAGCCCTCAGGGATTCAGCTATGGCTACACCTTC.

The gene calls are TRBV25-1 and TRBJ2-1; possible D gene TRBD2, 6 bases. V lost 2 bases to trimming and J lost 12 bases, with 14 bases between them. Germline-derived CDR1 and CDR2 are MGHDK and SYGVNS. The CDR3 is made up of 13 amino acids. The CDR3 DNA reads TGTGCCAGCAGTGAAGGTAGCGGAGGCCCGCAGTTCTTC. This codes for CASSEGSGGPQFF. The full variable domain, in which reference TRBV25-1 and TRBJ2-1 provide the parts outside the CDR3, is EADIYQTPRYLVIGTGKKITLECSQTMGHDKMYWYQQDPGMELHLIHYSYGVNSTEKGDLSSESTVSRIRTEHFPLTLESARPSHTSQYLCASSEGSGGPQFFGPGTRLTVL.

The chain carries TRBV7-9 and TRBJ2-5; 7 bases are a match to TRBD1. The CDR3 is 15 amino acids. CDR1 and CDR2 (germline): SEHNR, FQNEAQ (reference sequence). The V gene end was trimmed by 9 bases and the J gene end by 2 bases; junction bases not matched to a gene: 12. The CDR3 sequence is CASDNRDRVQETQYF. In DNA form, the CDR3 reads TGTGCCAGTGACAACCGGGACAGAGTACAAGAGACCCAGTACTTC.

The chain combines TRBV6-5 with TRBJ2-2; D is unclear. V lost 2 bases, J lost 7 bases, and 14 bases lay in between. Looked up from germline, CDR1 is MNHEY and CDR2 is SVGAGI. The CDR3 is made up of 15 amino acids. CDR3 amino acids: CASSYDVTLGGELFF. In DNA, the CDR3 is TGTGCCAGCAGTTACGACGTAACACTTGGCGGGGAGCTGTTTTTT.

The CDR3 is CASSSRPSGPNTGELFF. The CDR3 DNA follows: TGTGCCAGCAGCAGTAGGCCCTCGGGGCCTAACACCGGGGAGCTGTTTTTT. The chain has TRBV9 and TRBJ2-2; D may be TRBD1 or TRBD2 (5 bases each). Trimming left V 4 bases short and J 2 bases short, with 18 bases between. Germline-derived CDR1 and CDR2 are SGDLS and YYNGEE. CDR3 length: 17 residues.

The genes are TRBV9 and TRBJ1-2; D uncertain. The V and J ends lost 3 bases and 1 base respectively, with 19 bases between them. CDR1 is SGDLS and CDR2 is YYNGEE in the germline V gene. The CDR3 spans 17 residues. The CDR3 DNA reads TGTGCCAGCAGCGGGCTCCGGACCGGAGAAAATAACTATGGCTACACCTTC. The encoded protein is CASSGLRTGENNYGYTF.

The CDR3 spells CAPLLREGTEAFF. The DNA for the CDR3 is TGTGCTCCCCTTTTGAGGGAGGGCACTGAAGCTTTCTTT. This chain connects TRBV2 to TRBJ1-1; no clear D. Germline lookup yields CDR1 SNHLY and CDR2 FYNNEI. The CDR3 totals 13 residues.

The chain uses TRBV4-3 and TRBJ2-1; no reliable D call. Germline V gives CDR1 LGHNA, CDR2 YSLEER. Trimming removed 3 bases from V and 4 bases from J, with 10 bases in between. The CDR3 is 14 amino acids. CDR3 sequence reads: CASSHLGLYNEQFF. The CDR3 coding sequence is TGCGCCAGCAGCCATCTCGGGCTTTACAATGAGCAGTTCTTC.

This chain links TRBV25-1 with TRBJ2-7, with D possibly TRBD2 on 5 matching bases. Trimming left V 2 bases short and J 4 bases short, with 12 bases between. Per germline, CDR1 MGHDK and CDR2 SYGVNS. The CDR3 contains 14 residues. CDR3 sequence: CASSERGNRYEQYF. CDR3 nucleotide sequence: TGTGCCAGCAGTGAAAGAGGGAATCGTTACGAGCAGTACTTC.

The rearrangement uses TRBV30 and TRBJ2-1, with D possibly being TRBD1 (5 bases). Germline CDR1 GTSNPN, CDR2 SVGIG (reference sequence). The CDR3 consists of 12 residues. CDR3 loop: CADSRVGNEQFF. As DNA, the CDR3 is TGTGCTGATTCCAGGGTTGGCAATGAGCAGTTCTTC.

This chain uses TRBV28 with TRBJ2-2; D may be TRBD1 (5 bases). The CDR3 loop spans 14 amino acids. In germline, CDR1 is MDHEN, CDR2 SYDVKM. Between the trimmed V and J ends, which lost 0 bases and 5 bases, there was a span of 7 bases. The CDR3: CASSLWAGTGELFF. DNA for the CDR3: TGTGCCAGCAGTTTATGGGCAGGGACCGGGGAGCTGTTTTTT. Based on the CDR3 plus reference TRBV28 and TRBJ2-2, the full variable domain is DVKVTQSSRYLVKRTGEKVFLECVQDMDHENMFWYRQDPGLGLRLIYFSYDVKMKEKGDIPEGYSVSREKKERFSLILESASTNQTSMYLCASSLWAGTGELFFGEGSRLTVL.

The rearrangement joins TRBV28 to TRBJ1-1; the D gene is possibly TRBD1 (5 bases). The germline gives CDR1 MDHEN, CDR2 SYDVKM. Trimming pared 6 bases from V and 8 bases from J, leaving 19 bases between. The CDR3 is 14 residues long. The chain's CDR3 is CASSPGRGVGEAFF. In DNA form, the CDR3 reads TGTGCCAGCAGCCCGGGACGGGGAGTGGGGGAAGCTTTCTTT.

The V and J genes are TRBV4-1 and TRBJ2-7, with D uncertain. Looked up from germline, CDR1 is MGHRA and CDR2 is YSYEKL. This CDR3 spans 13 amino acids. The germline V and J ends were trimmed by 1 base and 3 bases, with 7 bases remaining between them. The CDR3 spells CASSQVMGYEQYF. For the CDR3, the DNA is TGCGCCAGCAGCCAAGTGATGGGCTACGAGCAGTACTTC.

This clone was seen once. The chain links TRBV11-2 to TRBJ2-7; 8 positions agree with TRBD1. CDR3 size: 17 residues. J lost 4 bases, V lost 1 base, and 12 bases had no gene match. The germline gives CDR1 SGHAT, CDR2 FQNNGV. CDR3 nucleotides: TGTGCCAGCAGCTTAGGGAGTAACGACAGGGGCGAATACGAGCAGTACTTC. Translating it yields CASSLGSNDRGEYEQYF. Variable domain in full (rest from reference TRBV11-2 and TRBJ2-7): EAGVAQSPRYKIIEKRQSVAFWCNPISGHATLYWYQQILGQGPKLLIQFQNNGVVDDSQLPKDRFSAERLKGVDSTLKIQPAKLEDSAVYLCASSLGSNDRGEYEQYFGPGTRLTVT.

The chain links TRBV6-5 to TRBJ1-1; 7 bases are shared with TRBD1. Germline V gene sequence: CDR1 MNHEY, CDR2 SVGAGI. V lost 5 bases, J lost 9 bases, and 9 bases stayed unmatched. The CDR3 is 13 amino acids. The CDR3 DNA reads TGTGCCAGCAGTACCTTGGGACAGACAAAAGCTTTCTTT. As protein: CASSTLGQTKAFF.

This chain uses TRBV27 with TRBJ2-7, with TRBD1 as a possible D gene (5 bases). Germline V gene lookup returns CDR1 MNHEY and CDR2 SMNVEV (reference sequence). This CDR3 has 15 amino acids. V was cut by 8 bases and J by 3 bases, with 20 bases left in between. In nucleotides, the CDR3 is TGTGCCAGCGGGCCACTTGAGACAGTCCTCTACGAGCAGTACTTC. Residues: CASGPLETVLYEQYF.

The V call is TRBV7-9, the J call TRBJ2-2, with 8 bases lining up with TRBD2. Per the germline V gene, CDR1 is SEHNR and CDR2 is FQNEAQ (reference sequence). Unmatched junction bases numbered 3, after V lost 3 bases and J lost 0 bases. The CDR3 contains 16 residues. The CDR3 region is CASSLKAGANTGELFF. Here the CDR3 DNA reads TGTGCCAGCAGCTTGAAAGCGGGAGCGAACACCGGGGAGCTGTTTTTT.

Remarks on this clone: This same CDR3 is encoded by further DNA sequences in the sample. The chain uses TRBV5-8 and TRBJ2-7; D call uncertain. The germline gives CDR1 SGHTS, CDR2 YDEGEE. The CDR3 is made up of 11 amino acids. With 4 bases removed from V and 2 bases from J, the gap between germline ends came to 4 bases. CDR3 in amino acids: CASSPPYEQYF. The DNA of the CDR3 is TGTGCCAGCAGCCCTCCCTACGAGCAGTACTTC.

The chain joins TRBV6-6 to TRBJ2-3; perhaps D is TRBD1 or TRBD2 (5 bases each). The germline V gene encodes CDR1 MNHNY and CDR2 SVGAGI (reference sequence). V lost 6 bases, J lost 3 bases, and 10 bases lay in between. This CDR3 is built from 13 residues. CDR3 protein: CASRGVETDTQYF. DNA of the CDR3: TGTGCCAGCAGGGGGGTAGAAACAGATACGCAGTATTTT.

The chain combines TRBV27 with TRBJ1-2; TRBD1 matches at 12 bases. Germline V CDR1 and CDR2: MNHEY, SMNVEV (reference sequence). This CDR3 region has 17 residues. With V trimmed by 4 bases and J by 2 bases, 8 bases remained unmatched. Here the CDR3 DNA reads TGTGCCAGCAGTTCCGGGACAGGGGGCATTATCAACTATGGCTACACCTTC. It is translated as CASSSGTGGIINYGYTF.

V and J are TRBV29-1 and TRBJ2-1; possibly TRBD2 for D (5 bases). CDR3 length equals 13 residues. V was clipped by 6 bases and J by 3 bases, with 12 bases between them. The germline CDR1 and CDR2 sequences are SQVTM and ANQGSEA. The chain's CDR3 is CSVNPAGYNEQFF. The CDR3 nucleotides read TGCAGCGTCAATCCCGCGGGCTACAATGAGCAGTTCTTC.